The clone carrying this T cell receptor beta chain was recorded a few times. Its antigen is still unknown. This sample was taken from a study of blood T cells in healthy people across ages. Together with a sample-barcoded 5' primer, a J-beta primer mix was included in a second PCR lasting about 7 to 11 cycles. One entry per CDR3 protein results from TCRdb running MiXCR on the 5' RACE reads. The profile shows hundreds of thousands of distinct CDR3 sequences, about 56% of them singletons. V was shortened by 0 bases and J by 5 bases, with 11 bases between the two germline ends. Germline lookup yields CDR1 SGHRS and CDR2 YFSETQ. This CDR3 has 14 residues. Overall study results and limits: It was held that diversity estimates obtained from one million T cells represented underestimates. Fewer expanded clones and more diversity marked long-lived versus aged donors.

The chain is built from TRBV5-1 and TRBJ1-2; unclear D gene. The sequencing sample was made of blood. The TCR comes from a man aged 40-49 years in good health. The CDR3 protein is CASSLETSEYGYTF. In nucleotides, the CDR3 is TGCGCCAGCAGCTTGGAGACGTCCGAATATGGCTACACCTTC.